This is a list of T cell receptor beta chains from one sample in a study of OX40 agonist ivuxolimab in advanced cancers. Measured with immunoSEQ multiplex PCR; TCRdb has only the in-frame clones, and not every one. The table lists 50,000 to 75,000 clones, around 90% of them singletons. Source: CD4+ or CD8+ T cells sorted from blood, taken in a trial of the OX40 agonist ivuxolimab. The receptors come from an adult with an advanced solid tumor such as melanoma, head and neck, liver or kidney cancer. The CDR3 runs from the conserved cysteine through the conserved F or W. The D gene is left open where the match is weak. Size tells how often a clone was seen (once, few, many) or the class of an expanded clone, and some rows leave it out.

clone_size,d_call,v_call,j_call,cdr3_aa,cdr3_nt
few,.,TRBV28,TRBJ2-1,CASSNQGGGSSYNEQFF,TGTGCCAGCAGCAATCAGGGGGGGGGAAGCTCCTACAATGAGCAGTTCTTC
.,.,TRBV18,TRBJ1-1,CASSPDLTGNEAFF,TGTGCCAGCTCACCCGATTTAACGGGGAATGAAGCTTTCTTT
.,TRBD1,TRBV5-4,TRBJ2-7,CASSFYAGTGVNEQYF,TGTGCCAGCAGCTTTTATGCTGGGACAGGGGTTAACGAGCAGTACTTC
.,.,TRBV6-1,TRBJ1-3,CASREWGRGGNTIYF,TGTGCCAGCAGGGAATGGGGGAGAGGAGGAAACACCATATATTTT
.,.,TRBV6-1,TRBJ1-1,CASSDGRAPLRDEAFF,TGTGCCAGCAGTGATGGGAGGGCGCCCCTCAGGGATGAAGCTTTCTTT
.,TRBD2,TRBV9,TRBJ2-3,CASSVGLTSGRSTDTQYF,TGTGCCAGCAGCGTAGGTCTCACTAGCGGGAGGAGCACAGATACGCAGTATTTT
few,.,TRBV5-1,TRBJ2-1,CASSLVAHNEQFF,TGCGCCAGCAGCTTGGTGGCTCACAATGAGCAGTTCTTC
.,.,TRBV7-2,TRBJ2-2,CASRGGGPRNTGELFF,TGTGCCAGCAGGGGGGGCGGCCCCAGGAACACCGGGGAGCTGTTTTTT
.,TRBD2,TRBV10-2,TRBJ2-2,CASRTSGGGTGELFF,TGCGCCAGCAGGACTAGCGGGGGCGGCACCGGGGAGCTGTTTTTT
.,.,TRBV5-6,TRBJ2-5,CASSGTWGTAGETQYF,TGTGCCAGCAGCGGGACTTGGGGGACGGCGGGGGAGACCCAGTACTTC
.,TRBD2,TRBV19,TRBJ2-1,CASSIGTSGSWRNEQFF,TGTGCCAGTAGTATCGGGACTAGCGGGAGTTGGAGAAATGAGCAGTTCTTC
.,TRBD1,TRBV10-3,TRBJ1-4,CAIRTGGNEKLFF,TGTGCCATCAGGACAGGGGGAAATGAAAAACTGTTTTTT
.,.,TRBV14,TRBJ2-7,CASSQAILGEQYF,TGTGCCAGCAGCCAAGCCATACTGGGCGAGCAGTACTTC
.,TRBD1,TRBV20-1,TRBJ2-5,CSAMTGETQYF,TGCAGTGCTATGACAGGGGAGACCCAGTACTTC
.,.,TRBV2,TRBJ2-3,CASSETGGGTDTQYF,TGTGCCAGCAGTGAAACGGGTGGCGGCACAGATACGCAGTATTTT
.,.,TRBV20-1,TRBJ1-5,CSAGVGGSQHF,TGCAGTGCTGGGGTGGGGGGGTCCCAGCATTTT
.,.,TRBV5-4,TRBJ2-5,CASSLSAALHKETQYF,TGTGCCAGCAGCTTGTCGGCGGCCCTTCATAAAGAGACCCAGTACTTC
.,.,TRBV5-5,TRBJ2-3,CASSLAGDFTDTQYF,TGTGCCAGCAGCTTGGCAGGGGACTTTACAGATACGCAGTATTTT
.,.,TRBV28,TRBJ1-2,CASTDQGGAYGYTF,TGTGCCAGCACCGACCAAGGGGGGGCCTATGGCTACACCTTC
.,TRBD2,TRBV28,TRBJ2-7,CASSLATTGTGGEQYF,TGTGCCAGCAGTTTAGCGACGACGGGGACGGGGGGAGAGCAGTACTTC
.,TRBD1,TRBV7-9,TRBJ2-3,CASTPTGGFSTDTQYF,TGTGCCAGCACCCCAACAGGGGGGTTTAGCACAGATACGCAGTATTTT
.,TRBD2,TRBV19,TRBJ2-7,CASSIDRGRGEQYF,TGTGCCAGTAGTATAGATCGCGGGAGGGGCGAGCAGTACTTC
.,.,TRBV11-3,TRBJ2-1,CASSLRSLRGGSYNEQFF,TGTGCCAGCAGCTTACGGTCTCTCAGAGGGGGGTCCTACAATGAGCAGTTCTTC
.,.,TRBV19,TRBJ2-1,CASSIVDSSYNEQFF,TGTGCCAGTAGTATAGTGGACAGCTCCTACAATGAGCAGTTCTTC
.,.,TRBV12-5,TRBJ2-3,CASGLGLGGADTQYF,TGTGCTAGTGGTTTGGGACTGGGTGGCGCAGATACGCAGTATTTT
.,.,TRBV21-1,TRBJ2-1,CASSKRLASGHYNEQFF,TGTGCCAGCAGCAAAAGGCTCGCTAGCGGCCACTACAATGAGCAGTTCTTC
.,TRBD2,TRBV7-2,TRBJ2-1,CASSRDGLAGTSSYNEQFF,TGTGCCAGCAGCCGGGACGGACTAGCGGGGACGAGCTCCTACAATGAGCAGTTCTTC
.,.,TRBV20-1,TRBJ2-1,CSAGDNEQFF,TGCAGTGCTGGGGACAATGAGCAGTTCTTC
.,TRBD1,TRBV7-2,TRBJ2-5,CASCRDRGQETQYF,TGTGCCAGCTGCCGGGACAGGGGGCAAGAGACCCAGTACTTC
.,.,TRBV5-1,TRBJ2-1,CASSAWANEQFF,TGCGCCAGCAGCGCATGGGCCAATGAGCAGTTCTTC
.,.,TRBV5-1,TRBJ1-1,CASSPLFGELNTEAFF,TGCGCCAGCAGCCCCCTCTTTGGGGAGCTGAACACTGAAGCTTTCTTT
.,.,TRBV5-3,TRBJ2-5,CARSLIVWKGQYF,TGTGCCAGAAGCTTGATTGTCTGGAAGGGGCAGTACTTC
.,TRBD2,TRBV19,TRBJ2-3,CASSPARGIGRDTQYF,TGTGCCAGTAGCCCTGCTAGAGGGATCGGGAGGGATACGCAGTATTTT
.,.,TRBV30,TRBJ1-5,CAWRAAAYSNQPQHF,TGTGCCTGGAGGGCGGCAGCGTATAGCAATCAGCCCCAGCATTTT
.,.,TRBV5-1,TRBJ2-1,CASSRDASSYNEQFF,TGCGCCAGCAGCCGGGACGCCAGCTCCTACAATGAGCAGTTCTTC
.,.,TRBV5-1,TRBJ2-7,CASSSGGPGDEQYF,TGCGCCAGCAGCTCCGGAGGGCCTGGGGACGAGCAGTACTTC
.,.,TRBV27,TRBJ2-1,CASRLRGKPSSYNEQFF,TGTGCCAGCAGGTTGAGGGGGAAACCTAGCTCCTACAATGAGCAGTTCTTC
few,TRBD1,TRBV6-5,TRBJ2-7,CASSPQTGAYEQYF,TGTGCCAGCAGTCCCCAGACAGGGGCCTACGAGCAGTACTTC
once,TRBD2,TRBV29-1,TRBJ2-1,CSVEVFTRLNSGRAYNEQFF,TGCAGCGTTGAAGTGTTTACTCGGCTGAATAGCGGGAGGGCCTACAATGAGCAGTTCTTC
.,.,TRBV9,TRBJ2-2,CASSVGGSTGELFF,TGTGCCAGCAGCGTAGGGGGATCCACCGGGGAGCTGTTTTTT
.,TRBD2,TRBV7-6,TRBJ2-1,CASSSLAGVNEQFF,TGTGCCAGCAGCTCACTAGCGGGAGTAAACGAGCAGTTCTTC
.,.,TRBV28,TRBJ2-5,CASSFGVLETQYF,TGTGCCAGCAGTTTCGGGGTTTTAGAGACCCAGTACTTC
.,TRBD2,TRBV5-4,TRBJ2-3,CASSLDGTNTDTQYF,TGTGCCAGCAGCTTGGATGGGACTAACACAGATACGCAGTATTTT
.,.,TRBV29-1,TRBJ1-2,CSVEDSNYGYTF,TGCAGCGTTGAGGACAGTAACTATGGCTACACCTTC
.,.,TRBV7-3,TRBJ1-1,CASSLKAGLEAFF,TGTGCCAGCAGCTTAAAGGCGGGGTTAGAAGCTTTCTTT
.,TRBD1,TRBV29-1,TRBJ2-2,CSVGTGGPGELFF,TGCAGCGTTGGAACAGGGGGACCCGGGGAGCTGTTTTTT
.,TRBD1,TRBV5-1,TRBJ2-6,CASSLATPGQGVSEANVLTF,TGCGCCAGCAGCTTGGCTACTCCCGGACAGGGGGTAAGTGAGGCCAACGTCCTGACTTTC
few,TRBD2,TRBV5-1,TRBJ2-3,CASSLLLAGATDTQYF,TGCGCCAGCAGCTTGTTACTAGCGGGAGCCACAGATACGCAGTATTTT
once,TRBD2,TRBV19,TRBJ2-2,CASSTGLAFANTGELFF,TGTGCCAGTAGTACTGGACTAGCGTTCGCGAACACCGGGGAGCTGTTTTTT
.,.,TRBV10-3,TRBJ2-4,CAISDEAGGIQYF,TGTGCCATCAGTGACGAGGCCGGGGGCATTCAGTACTTC
.,TRBD2,TRBV18,TRBJ2-1,CASSPRAGGSNEQFF,TGTGCCAGCTCACCAAGGGCGGGAGGAAGCAATGAGCAGTTCTTC
.,.,TRBV19,TRBJ1-5,CASSPIGGQPQHF,TGTGCCAGTAGCCCCATTGGAGGTCAGCCCCAGCATTTT
few,.,TRBV6-6,TRBJ2-7,CASSTSQGYSYEQYF,TGTGCCAGCAGCACTTCTCAGGGGTACTCCTACGAGCAGTACTTC
.,.,TRBV6-1,TRBJ1-2,CASSLGVFYGYTF,TGTGCCAGCTCCTTAGGGGTTTTCTATGGCTACACCTTC
once,TRBD2,TRBV4-1,TRBJ2-3,CASSQVGGRVSDTQYF,TGCGCCAGCAGCCAAGTTGGCGGGAGGGTATCTGATACGCAGTATTTT
.,TRBD1,TRBV10-2,TRBJ2-7,CASRNRQGHSYEQYF,TGCGCCAGCAGGAACCGACAGGGCCACTCCTACGAGCAGTACTTC
.,.,TRBV7-9,TRBJ2-7,CASSLVSGYEQYF,TGTGCCAGCAGCTTAGTTAGCGGCTACGAGCAGTACTTC
.,.,TRBV7-8,TRBJ1-5,CASSLVEGNQPQHF,TGTGCCAGCAGCTTAGTAGAGGGAAATCAGCCCCAGCATTTT
.,.,TRBV29-1,TRBJ2-7,CSVVIGFPSYEQYF,TGCAGCGTTGTGATAGGTTTTCCCTCCTACGAGCAGTACTTC